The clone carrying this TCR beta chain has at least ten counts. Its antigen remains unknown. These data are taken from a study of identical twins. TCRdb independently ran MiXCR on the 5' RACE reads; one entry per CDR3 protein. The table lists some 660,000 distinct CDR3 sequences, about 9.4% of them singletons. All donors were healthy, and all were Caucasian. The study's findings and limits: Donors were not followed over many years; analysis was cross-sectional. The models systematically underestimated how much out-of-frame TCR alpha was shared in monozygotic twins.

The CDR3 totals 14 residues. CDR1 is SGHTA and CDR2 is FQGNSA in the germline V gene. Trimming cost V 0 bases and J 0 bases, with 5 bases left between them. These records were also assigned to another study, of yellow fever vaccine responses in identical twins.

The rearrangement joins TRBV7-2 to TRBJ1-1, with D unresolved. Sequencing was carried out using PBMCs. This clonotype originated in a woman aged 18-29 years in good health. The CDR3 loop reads CASSLATLNTEAFF. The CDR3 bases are TGTGCCAGCAGCTTAGCTACCTTGAACACTGAAGCTTTCTTT. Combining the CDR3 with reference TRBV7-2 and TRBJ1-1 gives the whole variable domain GAGVSQSPSNKVTEKGKDVELRCDPISGHTALYWYRQSLGQGLEFLIYFQGNSAPDKSGLPSDRFSAERTGGSVSTLTIQRTQQEDSAVYLCASSLATLNTEAFFGQGTRLTVV.